This is a list of T cell receptor beta chains from one sample in a study of control samples from healthy donors and cancer patients. Assay used: immunoSEQ multiplex PCR; TCRdb lists only in-frame clones, some missing. This table holds roughly 120,000 clones, around nine tenths found once. Sequencing used blood. Receptors originate from a man aged 45-65 years in good health. CDR3s include the opening cysteine and the closing phenylalanine or tryptophan. The D gene is left open where the match is weak. Size is omitted from some rows. Given values are once, few, many or a class for expanded clones.

once NA TRBJ2-7 TRBV7-6 TGTGCCAGCAGCTTAGGACGAGGCTCCTCCTACGAGCAGTACTTC CASSLGRGSSYEQYF
NA NA TRBJ2-6 TRBV2 TGTGCCAGCAGAAAGGGAGGATCTGGGGCCAACGTCCTGACTTTC CASRKGGSGANVLTF
NA TRBD2 TRBJ2-1 TRBV6-1 TGTGCCAGCAGTGATCCTCTAGCGGCGATATACAATGAGCAGTTCTTC CASSDPLAAIYNEQFF
NA NA TRBJ1-2 TRBV5-1 TGCGCCAGCAGCTTGTCGGGGAACTATGGCTACACCTTC CASSLSGNYGYTF
NA NA TRBJ2-3 TRBV2 TGTGCCAGCGGACTGGCGGGGAGCACAGATACGCAGTATTTT CASGLAGSTDTQYF
NA TRBD1 TRBJ2-1 TRBV5-4 TGTGCCAGCAGCGTACAGGGGGTCGAGCAGTTCTTC CASSVQGVEQFF
NA NA TRBJ2-7 TRBV2 TGTGCCAGCAGTGAAGACTGGGCGAGCTCCTACGAGCAGTACTTC CASSEDWASSYEQYF
NA NA TRBJ1-2 TRBV30 TGTGCCTGGAGAGGCGGGGCCGAGTCCAACTATGGCTACACCTTC CAWRGGAESNYGYTF
NA NA TRBJ2-7 TRBV27 TGTGCCAGCAGATACAGGGCTGGTTCCTACGAGCAGTACTTC CASRYRAGSYEQYF
NA TRBD2 TRBJ2-3 TRBV10-2 TGCGCCAGCGGTACTAGCGGAGAAGATACGCAGTATTTT CASGTSGEDTQYF
NA TRBD2 TRBJ2-1 TRBV19 TGTGCCACCGGGACTAGCGGGGGGGCAGCCCACAATGAGCAGTTCTTC CATGTSGGAAHNEQFF
NA TRBD1 TRBJ2-5 TRBV7-9 TGTGCCAGCAGCTCACCGGGACAGGCCCTAGAGACCCAGTACTTC CASSSPGQALETQYF
NA TRBD1 TRBJ1-5 TRBV6-6 TGTGCCAGTCGGGCCAGACAGGGGGACAATCAGCCCCAGCATTTT CASRARQGDNQPQHF
NA NA TRBJ1-5 TRBV3-1/TRBV3-2 TGTGCCAGCAGCCAAGATCACGGAAGCAATCAGCCCCAGCATTTT CASSQDHGSNQPQHF
NA TRBD1 TRBJ2-7 TRBV5-1 TGCGCCAGCACCCCCCGGACAGGAACTTACGAGCAGTACTTC CASTPRTGTYEQYF
NA TRBD1 TRBJ1-1 TRBV6-5 TGTGCCACTAACAGGGGGCTTAACTTGAACACTGAAGCTTTCTTT CATNRGLNLNTEAFF
few TRBD1 TRBJ2-7 TRBV9 TGTGCCAGCAGCGTAAGCGGTGTTGGGACAGGGGGACCCTACGAGCAGTACTTC CASSVSGVGTGGPYEQYF
NA NA TRBJ1-1 TRBV28 TGTGCCAGCAGTTACCCAGGGAATTGGGGCACTGAAGCTTTCTTT CASSYPGNWGTEAFF
NA NA TRBJ1-4 TRBV4-1 TGCGCCAGCAGCCAAGAGGGTGGCGGAGGAACTAATGAAAAACTGTTTTTT CASSQEGGGGTNEKLFF
NA NA TRBJ2-7 TRBV16 TGTGCCAGCAGCCAATCCTTACCGCCCGAGCAGTACTTC CASSQSLPPEQYF
once NA TRBJ2-3 TRBV5-1 TGCGCCAGCAGCTCTCAAGCGGACACAGATACGCAGTATTTT CASSSQADTDTQYF
once NA TRBJ1-2 TRBV7-8 TGTGCCAGCAGCCCAAGGACCCCCTACCTGGTCGGGGGCTCTAACTATGGCTACACCTTC CASSPRTPYLVGGSNYGYTF
NA NA TRBJ2-7 TRBV5-1 TGCGCCAGCAGCTGGGGACCTCATCAGCCCAGGGACCCCTACGAGCAGTACTTC CASSWGPHQPRDPYEQYF
NA NA TRBJ2-5 TRBV10-3 TGTGCCATCAGTAGCGGACGAGGGGAAGAGACCCAGTACTTC CAISSGRGEETQYF
NA NA TRBJ1-2 TRBV7-9 TGTGCCAGCAGCCGAGGGACCTATGGCTACACCTTC CASSRGTYGYTF
once TRBD2 TRBJ2-7 TRBV20-1 TGCAGTGCTAGTCCTAGCGGGGGGTACTCCTACGAGCAGTACTTC CSASPSGGYSYEQYF
NA NA TRBJ2-6 TRBV7-3 TGTGCCAGCAGCCTCTGGGTCGGGGCCAACGTCCTGACTTTC CASSLWVGANVLTF
medium-sized NA TRBJ2-7 TRBV21-1 TGTGCCAGCAGGCTTGGACAGGGGCGCGAGCAGTACTTC CASRLGQGREQYF
once TRBD1 TRBJ2-3 TRBV5-1 TGCGCCAGCAGCTTGGAATGGACAGGGGCAACTAGCACAGATACGCAGTATTTT CASSLEWTGATSTDTQYF
NA NA TRBJ1-2 TRBV5-4 TGTGCCAGCAGCCCAGGGCAGTGGGGCTATGGCTACACCTTC CASSPGQWGYGYTF
NA NA TRBJ1-1 TRBV29-1 TGCAGTATTCAGAGGGGGGTCAGCACTGAAGCTTTCTTT CSIQRGVSTEAFF
once TRBD2 TRBJ2-1 TRBV3-1/TRBV3-2 TGTGCCAGCAGCCATTGGAACGGGGGGGCCGTTGAGCAGTTCTTC CASSHWNGGAVEQFF
once NA TRBJ1-2 TRBV18 TGTGCCAGCTCACCACCGTCTGTACATCGCATAAGTGGCTACACCTTC CASSPPSVHRISGYTF
NA NA TRBJ1-6 TRBV6-6 TGTGCCAGCAGTTACACAATCTCTGATAATTCACCCCTCCACTTT CASSYTISDNSPLHF
NA TRBD1 TRBJ2-7 TRBV5-1 TGCGCCAGCAGCTCCCGGGACAGGGTCTACGAGCAGTACTTC CASSSRDRVYEQYF
NA NA TRBJ1-3 TRBV7-9 TGTGCCAGCAGCTTAAAGGGAGGGGGAAACACCATATATTTT CASSLKGGGNTIYF
NA NA TRBJ2-1 TRBV9 TGTGCCAGCAGCGTAGCCAGCGTCGATGAGCAGTTCTTC CASSVASVDEQFF
few NA TRBJ1-4 TRBV6-2/TRBV6-3 TGTGCCAGCAGTTACGCAGGGGATGAAAAACTGTTTTTT CASSYAGDEKLFF
medium-sized NA TRBJ1-1 TRBV11-3 TGTGCCAGCAGCTTAAGCGCGGGGCCGTACACTGAAGCTTTCTTT CASSLSAGPYTEAFF
NA NA TRBJ2-5 TRBV20-1 TGCAGTGCCGCAACAGAGACCCAGTACTTC CSAATETQYF
once NA TRBJ1-1 TRBV5-1 TGCGCCAGCAATTTTGACAGGAGTGAAGCTTTCTTT CASNFDRSEAFF
NA NA TRBJ1-6 TRBV5-6 TGTGCCAGCAGCGCGGAGGGATCCTTCTATAATTCACCCCTCCACTTT CASSAEGSFYNSPLHF
NA NA TRBJ1-5 TRBV10-1 TGCGCCAGCAGTCCCCCCAAAACAGGGACCGGGCAGCCCCAGCATTTT CASSPPKTGTGQPQHF
NA NA TRBJ1-6 TRBV5-1 TGCGCCAGCAGCTTGGGCCAGGTAAATTCACCCCTCCACTTT CASSLGQVNSPLHF
few NA TRBJ2-1 TRBV5-1 TGCGCCAGCAGCTTTGACCCTTTTAGGGTCGTCAATGAGCAGTTCTTC CASSFDPFRVVNEQFF
NA NA TRBJ1-3 TRBV6-1 TGTGCCAGCAGTGACCCCGGTGCGGGGATCAAGGTCGTCCACACCATATATTTT CASSDPGAGIKVVHTIYF
NA NA TRBJ2-5 TRBV7-2 TGTGCCAGCAGCTCCCGACCTAAAGAGACCCAGTACTTC CASSSRPKETQYF
NA TRBD2 TRBJ2-7 TRBV12-3/TRBV12-4 TGTGCCAGCAGTTTAGGGGGGGGATACGAGCAGTACTTC CASSLGGGYEQYF
once NA TRBJ1-2 TRBV28 TGTGCCAGCAGTGGGGGGGTCTATGGCTACACCTTC CASSGGVYGYTF
NA TRBD1 TRBJ2-2 TRBV27 TGTGCCAGCAGCCCCCGACGGACAGGGGCGAACACCGGGGAGCTGTTTTTT CASSPRRTGANTGELFF
NA NA TRBJ1-1 TRBV10-1 TGCGCCAGCAGTCAGGGGTTCACTGAAGCTTTCTTT CASSQGFTEAFF
few NA TRBJ1-4 TRBV20-1 TGCAGTGCTAGTGGGGGGGAAAAACTGTTTTTT CSASGGEKLFF
NA NA TRBJ1-5 TRBV3-1/TRBV3-2 TGTGCCAGCAGCCAAGTTAATCAGCCCCAGCATTTT CASSQVNQPQHF